This T cell receptor beta chain appears in the sequencing data of a study of cytomegalovirus exposure and HLA in healthy donors (TCRdb year 2017). Background for the entire study: According to a later analysis, the roughly 130 validation repertoires were produced on the same platform as the roughly 600 repertoires of the first cohort. The study aimed to test whether cataloging public T cell receptors could reveal signatures of past pathogen exposure. A separate validation cohort of about 110 different subjects was used in addition to the 666-subject first cohort. To predict cytomegalovirus infection status, the study combined high-throughput TCR immunosequencing, statistical association of individual TCRs with disease status, and machine learning.

Comments on this clone: Its antigen is not yet known. Within one base of it there is no much larger clone, and no base qualities were kept.

Separate from the approximately 670-subject first cohort, the validation cohort of roughly 110 subjects was the group to which the donors belonged. Overall study results and their limits: The classifier was reported to diagnose cytomegalovirus status with high specificity and sensitivity in both the original and validation cohorts. The validation cohort had no HLA typing available for a later analysis, so co-occurrence within that cohort was assessed over all 110 or so repertoires. While some public TCRs were present in many individuals, most TCR sequences turned up only very rarely across donors. The authors suggested that the approach could potentially be generalized to other disease states and immunological phenotypes. In vitro tests confirmed that three of the cytomegalovirus-associated TCR beta chains recognize cytomegalovirus antigens. A total of 164 TCR beta chains were listed by the study as associated with cytomegalovirus. In a later analysis, TCRs clustered in the first cohort were found to also tend to co-occur in the 130 or so validation repertoires, with around 94% of cluster scores above 0.

The method behind the library was the immunoSEQ multiplex PCR assay. Concerning the study's data processing: A statistical classification framework was built to diagnose cytomegalovirus status from the catalog of TCR beta chain sequences. Here the immuneACCESS table is served through TCRdb, limited to in-frame sequences with V and J called. Missing clones are a known gap in these copies; in checked studies unresolved V genes cover under half, and the rest lacks a known reason. That table gives V, J and clone size, and the DNA gave D and trimming. Present in this sample are 150,000 or so clones, around nine tenths of which were seen just once. About a fifth of the sample belongs to the ten largest clones. Reading from cysteine to phenylalanine, the CDR3 counts 16 amino acids. CDR3 DNA is the only sequence kept; it has 48 bases, read in frame from the first base. Trimming takes 6 bases from V and 2 bases from J, and the germline ends sit 17 bases apart. The germline V gene provides CDR1 KGHSH and CDR2 LQKENI.

The chain is assembled from TRBV18 and TRBJ1-3; the D gene lacks a confident call. The sequence was collected from a man between 18 and 29 years old in good health and CMV-seropositive. Sequenced sample: PBMCs. The CDR3 region has the sequence CASSPPGLRAGNTIYF. The DNA is as follows: TGTGCCAGCTCTCCTCCTGGACTCCGCGCTGGAAACACCATATATTTT.